This is a list of T cell receptor beta chains from one sample in a study of technical replicates of blood from several donors. Assay: immunoSEQ multiplex PCR; the TCRdb copy retains only in-frame clones and omits some. The sample includes about 80,000 clones, roughly 94% of them seen just once. Sequencing input: T cells isolated from PBMCs. These receptor sequences come from a human donor in good health. CDR3s include the opening cysteine and the closing phenylalanine or tryptophan. Each record gives: CDR3 protein, CDR3 DNA, V gene, CDR3 length, D gene, clone size, J gene. D genes are given only for firm matches. A clone size is listed for some rows: how often the clone was seen (once, few, many), or a class if it is expanded.

CASSQVKGLDQPQHF	TGCGCCAGCAGCCAAGTAAAGGGGTTAGATCAGCCCCAGCATTTT	TRBV4-1	15	-	once	TRBJ1-5
CASSPTSSGRVDTQYF	TGTGCCAGTAGTCCGACTTCTAGCGGGAGGGTAGATACGCAGTATTTT	TRBV19	16	TRBD2	-	TRBJ2-3
CASSLDSSYEQYF	TGTGCCAGCAGCCTCGACAGCTCCTACGAGCAGTACTTC	TRBV11-3	13	-	-	TRBJ2-7
CASRRVDTIYF	TGTGCCAGCAGACGCGTCGACACCATATATTTT	TRBV28	11	-	once	TRBJ1-3
CASSLGLADNEQFF	TGTGCCAGCAGCTTAGGGCTAGCGGACAATGAGCAGTTCTTC	TRBV7-3	14	TRBD2	-	TRBJ2-1
CASSVGMVDGYTF	TGTGCCAGCAGCGTAGGAATGGTAGATGGCTACACCTTC	TRBV9	13	-	-	TRBJ1-2
CASSQEGPGEPAYEQYF	TGCGCCAGCAGCCAAGAAGGACCGGGGGAGCCCGCCTACGAGCAGTACTTC	TRBV4-3	17	-	-	TRBJ2-7
CASSSGESGANVLTF	TGTGCCAGCAGTTCGGGAGAGTCTGGGGCCAACGTCCTGACTTTC	TRBV28	15	-	-	TRBJ2-6
CASSYDRVIGYTF	TGTGCCAGCAGTTACGACAGGGTCATTGGCTACACCTTC	TRBV7-9	13	TRBD1	-	TRBJ1-2
CASSTIRVRGYTF	TGTGCCAGCAGCACCATCAGGGTGCGGGGCTACACCTTC	TRBV5-6	13	-	-	TRBJ1-2
CASFRRTTDTQYF	TGTGCCAGCTTCAGAAGGACAACAGATACGCAGTATTTT	TRBV2	13	-	-	TRBJ2-3
CASSSLVIRNEQYF	TGTGCCAGCAGCTCACTCGTTATCAGGAACGAGCAGTACTTC	TRBV11-2	14	-	-	TRBJ2-7
CASSSLSSGRNTQYF	TGTGCCAGCAGTTCCCTCTCTAGCGGGAGAAATACGCAGTATTTT	TRBV28	15	TRBD2	-	TRBJ2-3
CAWSVLGGELFF	TGTGCCTGGAGTGTACTAGGGGGGGAGCTGTTTTTT	TRBV30	12	-	-	TRBJ2-2
CASSPPPRDTQYF	TGTGCCAGCAGCCCACCGCCGAGAGATACGCAGTATTTT	TRBV11-3	13	-	-	TRBJ2-3
CASSLAGASYNEQFF	TGTGCCAGCAGCTTAGCGGGGGCCTCCTACAATGAGCAGTTCTTC	TRBV5-4	15	TRBD2	-	TRBJ2-1
CASRPRGMSTEAFF	TGCGCCAGCAGGCCCAGGGGAATGAGCACTGAAGCTTTCTTT	TRBV10-1	14	-	-	TRBJ1-1
CASRGTGGQPQHF	TGTGCCAGTAGGGGGACAGGAGGGCAGCCCCAGCATTTT	TRBV19	13	TRBD1	few	TRBJ1-5
CASSRTSVPYEQYF	TGTGCCAGCAGCCGGACTAGCGTCCCCTACGAGCAGTACTTC	TRBV11-1	14	TRBD2	-	TRBJ2-7
CASSRTLSRYEQYF	TGTGCCAGCAGTCGGACACTCTCCCGCTACGAGCAGTACTTC	TRBV6-5	14	-	-	TRBJ2-7
CASSDSLRSSTDTQYF	TGTGCCAGCAGTGACTCTCTGCGTTCTAGCACAGATACGCAGTATTTT	TRBV6-4	16	-	-	TRBJ2-3
CASSLGLTYEQYF	TGCGCCAGCAGCTTGGGACTAACCTACGAGCAGTACTTC	TRBV5-1	13	-	-	TRBJ2-7
CASSEQGWNTEAFF	TGTGCCAGTAGTGAACAGGGATGGAACACTGAAGCTTTCTTT	TRBV19	14	-	-	TRBJ1-1
CAWSLALLENTEAFF	TGTGCCTGGAGTTTGGCCCTACTAGAGAACACTGAAGCTTTCTTT	TRBV30	15	-	-	TRBJ1-1
CASRKGDTFTGELFF	TGTGCCAGCAGAAAGGGGGACACCTTCACCGGGGAGCTGTTTTTT	TRBV7-9	15	-	-	TRBJ2-2
CASSAHVKPGETQYF	TGTGCCAGCAGCGCTCATGTGAAGCCGGGAGAGACCCAGTACTTC	TRBV9	15	-	-	TRBJ2-5
CASSLPGNTGELFF	TGTGCCAGCAGCTTACCCGGGAACACCGGGGAGCTGTTTTTT	TRBV11-2	14	-	-	TRBJ2-2
CASSFAQGSYEQYF	TGTGCCAGTAGTTTTGCCCAGGGATCCTACGAGCAGTACTTC	TRBV19	14	-	once	TRBJ2-7
CASSIDNSNQPQHF	TGTGCCAGTAGTATCGACAATAGCAATCAGCCCCAGCATTTT	TRBV19	14	-	-	TRBJ1-5
CASSLTGDNTEAFF	TGTGCCAGCAGCTTAACAGGAGACAACACTGAAGCTTTCTTT	TRBV7-9	14	-	-	TRBJ1-1
CSVVGGSSYEQYF	TGCAGCGTTGTCGGGGGTTCTTCCTACGAGCAGTACTTC	TRBV29-1	13	-	-	TRBJ2-7
CASVRDRGYNEQFF	TGTGCCAGCGTCCGGGACAGGGGATACAATGAGCAGTTCTTC	TRBV25-1	14	TRBD1	-	TRBJ2-1
CASSTGTSNSYEQYF	TGTGCCAGCAGCACCGGGACTAGCAATAGCTACGAGCAGTACTTC	TRBV7-9	15	TRBD2	-	TRBJ2-7
CASSTSGDTNTEAFF	TGTGCCAGCAGTACCTCCGGGGACACGAACACTGAAGCTTTCTTT	TRBV9	15	-	-	TRBJ1-1
CASIRTGNIRPPEQYF	TGTGCCAGCATTCGGACAGGGAACATTCGGCCGCCCGAGCAGTACTTC	TRBV28	16	TRBD1	-	TRBJ2-7
CASSAGHPAFF	TGTGCCAGCAGCGCGGGACACCCAGCTTTCTTT	TRBV9	11	-	-	TRBJ1-1
CASKGQDALADGGELFF	TGTGCCAGCAAAGGACAGGACGCCTTGGCCGATGGCGGGGAGCTGTTTTTT	TRBV2	17	TRBD1	once	TRBJ2-2
CASSLEEGDGEKLFF	TGTGCCAGCAGCTTAGAGGAAGGGGATGGGGAAAAACTGTTTTTT	TRBV7-8	15	-	-	TRBJ1-4
CASSPRWEEGETQYF	TGTGCCAGCAGCCCCCGGTGGGAGGAAGGAGAGACCCAGTACTTC	TRBV9	15	-	-	TRBJ2-5
CASSPGWDSSLDTQYF	TGTGCCAGCTCACCGGGTTGGGACAGTTCCTTAGATACGCAGTATTTT	TRBV18	16	TRBD1	-	TRBJ2-3
CASSINYEQYF	TGTGCCAGTAGTATCAACTACGAGCAGTACTTC	TRBV19	11	-	-	TRBJ2-7